A single sample gave rise to the 29 T cell receptor beta chains below, sequenced in a study of beta chain features in type 1 diabetes. Whole-study findings and limits: Type 1 diabetes patients showed a moderate but significant shortening of TCRB CDR3s in all four CD4+ subsets.

No antigen has been identified for these receptors. The entirety of the isolated RNA underwent reverse transcription, so expressed TCRB transcripts were sequenced. TCRdb's table, derived via immunoSEQ multiplex PCR, lists solely in-frame clones and lacks some. The sample lists some 110,000 clones, about a sixth seen once, with 2% to 2.5% in the top ten. The sequenced sample was central memory CD4+ T cells from blood. Every receptor here comes from a young man with type 1 diabetes.

This rearrangement joins TRBV7-2 to TRBJ2-3; possibly TRBD2 for D (6 bases). The germline V gene has CDR1 SGHTA and CDR2 FQGNSA. The CDR3 is 13 residues long. Trimming pared 5 bases from V and 4 bases from J, leaving 10 bases between. CDR3 sequence: CASSPGGSDTQYF. The CDR3 nucleotides read TGTGCCAGCAGCCCCGGGGGATCAGATACGCAGTATTTT.

The V gene is TRBV15, the J gene TRBJ1-1; tentative D call: TRBD1 (5 bases). CDR1 and CDR2 from the germline V gene are LNHNV and YYDKDF (reference sequence). The CDR3 spans 16 residues. V lost 0 bases to trimming and J lost 6 bases, with 17 bases between them. For the CDR3, the DNA is TGTGCCACCAGCAGAGATTCGCACCGGGGCACAGCTGAAGCTTTCTTT. It encodes CATSRDSHRGTAEAFF.

This chain joins TRBV9 and TRBJ2-5; TRBD1 matches at 9 bases. CDR1 and CDR2 (germline): SGDLS, YYNGEE. The CDR3 covers 14 residues. The V and J ends lost 0 bases and 4 bases, in that order; junction bases with no gene match: 1. As DNA, the CDR3 is TGTGCCAGCAGCGTAGCGACAGGGGGAGAGACCCAGTACTTC. It specifies CASSVATGGETQYF.

This clone was detected only a few times. V and J are TRBV20-1 and TRBJ1-3; D is unclear. CDR1 and CDR2 from the germline V gene are DFQATT and SNEGSKA (reference sequence). V dropped 6 bases and J dropped 5 bases, with 5 bases sitting between them. The CDR3 length is 10 residues. In nucleotides, the CDR3 is TGCAGTGCCAAGAGAAACACCATATATTTT. Translation gives CSAKRNTIYF.

This clone was recorded a few times. The chain employs TRBV7-8 and TRBJ1-6, with D hard to call. The CDR3 is 15 residues long. Germline CDR1 is SGHVS and CDR2 is FQNEAQ. Trimming removed 2 bases at V and 6 bases at J, with 11 bases between. CDR3 nucleotides: TGTGCCAGCAGCTTATGGCCCGAACCTAATTCACCCCTCCACTTT. Protein sequence: CASSLWPEPNSPLHF.

This clone was seen only a few times. The rearrangement links TRBV6-1 to TRBJ1-6; maybe TRBD1 (5 bases). V was shortened by 7 bases and J by 7 bases, with 11 bases between the two germline ends. The CDR3 sequence is 13 residues long. Per germline, CDR1 MNHNS and CDR2 SASEGT. CDR3 sequence: CASMTARNSPLHF. The DNA for the CDR3 is TGTGCCAGCATGACAGCGAGGAATTCACCCCTCCACTTT.

CDR3 sequence: CSVQSSGNTIYF. In nucleotides, the CDR3 is TGCAGCGTCCAGAGCTCTGGAAACACCATATATTTT. V usage is TRBV29-1 and J usage is TRBJ1-3; D call uncertain. Germline V gives CDR1 SQVTM, CDR2 ANQGSEA. V was pared by 6 bases and J by 0 bases, with 6 bases between. This CDR3 has 12 residues.

This clone was seen a handful of times. The rearrangement uses TRBV30 and TRBJ1-6; TRBD1 is a possible D gene (6 bases). The germline gives CDR1 GTSNPN, CDR2 SVGIG (reference sequence). V gave up 7 bases and J gave up 11 bases, with 18 bases separating them. The CDR3 sequence is 13 residues long. CDR3 nucleotides: TGTGCCTTCCGTGGACAGTTGGGTGCACCCCTCCACTTT. Its protein is CAFRGQLGAPLHF.

This clone was seen a few times. The chain links TRBV5-6 to TRBJ1-4, with D hard to call. CDR3 length equals 12 residues. V lost 1 base and J lost 8, with 6 bases in between. Germline-derived CDR1 and CDR2 are SGHDT and YYEEEE. CDR3 in amino acids: CASSLRQEKLFF. CDR3 coding DNA: TGTGCCAGCAGCTTGCGGCAGGAAAAACTGTTTTTT.

CDR3 region: CASSRSREGGYTF. The CDR3 DNA is TGTGCCAGCAGCCGATCACGCGAAGGTGGCTACACCTTC. V and J are TRBV7-2 and TRBJ1-2; no definite D call. Germline CDR1 SGHTA, CDR2 FQGNSA. The CDR3 covers 13 residues. The V and J ends lost 5 bases and 7 bases respectively, with 14 bases between them.

The genes are TRBV2 and TRBJ2-7; 10 bases match TRBD1. Germline V CDR1 and CDR2: SNHLY, FYNNEI. The junction had 7 bases not matched to a gene; V was cut back by 6 bases and J by 5 bases. The CDR3 loop spans 14 amino acids. CDR3 protein: CASRTGQGTNEQYF. In DNA, the CDR3 is TGTGCCAGCAGAACGGGACAGGGGACCAACGAGCAGTACTTC.

This clone turned up a few times. The gene calls are TRBV30 and TRBJ1-6; TRBD1 agrees at 8 bases. Looked up from germline, CDR1 is GTSNPN and CDR2 is SVGIG (reference sequence). The CDR3 consists of 15 residues. The junction had 10 bases not matched to a gene; V was cut back by 5 bases and J by 7 bases. As DNA, the CDR3 is TGTGCCTGGCGTTGGGTTGGACAGGGCAATTCACCCCTCCACTTT. This sequence encodes CAWRWVGQGNSPLHF.

The chain employs TRBV13 and TRBJ2-3, with 7 bases fitting TRBD1. The CDR3 totals 14 residues. V dropped 7 bases and J dropped 4; count of bases not matched to a gene: 8. Germline assignment: CDR1 PRHDT and CDR2 FYEKMQ (reference sequence). The CDR3 DNA reads TGTGCCAGCACACGACAGGGCGGGTCAGATACGCAGTATTTT. The encoded protein is CASTRQGGSDTQYF.

In its sample, this clone was seen a few times. The rearrangement links TRBV4-3 to TRBJ1-6; D perhaps matches TRBD1 (5 bases). The CDR3 runs to 14 residues. Germline V CDR1 and CDR2: LGHNA, YSLEER. Trimming stripped 1 base from V and 8 bases from J, with 9 bases between. CDR3 coding DNA: TGCGCCAGCAGCCAAGGGGGGAAGGATTCACCCCTCCACTTT. Protein: CASSQGGKDSPLHF.

The chain is built from TRBV28 and TRBJ2-7; D tentatively fits TRBD1 or TRBD2 (5 bases each). V lost 11 bases to trimming and J lost 6 bases, with 23 bases between them. Germline CDR1 MDHEN, CDR2 SYDVKM. The length of the CDR3 is 14 residues. The CDR3, as DNA: TGTGCCTCCCTCGGGGCGGCAATGTCGCGCGAGCAGTACTTC. This codes for CASLGAAMSREQYF.

This chain connects TRBV7-9 to TRBJ2-3, with TRBD2 as a possible D gene (5 bases). Trimming stripped 5 bases from V and 1 base from J, with 10 bases between. CDR3 length: 14 residues. Looked up from germline, CDR1 is SEHNR and CDR2 is FQNEAQ (reference sequence). The chain's CDR3 is CASSPHGGTDTQYF. In DNA, the CDR3 is TGTGCCAGCAGCCCACACGGGGGCACAGATACGCAGTATTTT. Full variable domain (outside the CDR3, taken from reference TRBV7-9 and TRBJ2-3): DTGVSQNPRHKITKRGQNVTFRCDPISEHNRLYWYRQTLGQGPEFLTYFQNEAQLEKSRLLSDRFSAERPKGSFSTLEIQRTEQGDSAMYLCASSPHGGTDTQYFGPGTRLTVL.

This clone was picked up a small number of times. The chain is built from TRBV30 and TRBJ2-5; no firm D call. Trimming took off 0 bases at V and 2 bases at J, with 10 bases between the two ends. The CDR3 has 14 amino acids. Germline values: CDR1 GTSNPN, CDR2 SVGIG (reference sequence). The CDR3 region is CAWSVSTTQETQYF. Written as DNA, the CDR3 is TGTGCCTGGAGTGTCTCGACAACGCAAGAGACCCAGTACTTC. The variable domain in full, with the rest retrieved from reference TRBV30 and TRBJ2-5, is SQTIHQWPATLVQPVGSPLSLECTVEGTSNPNLYWYRQAAGRGLQLLFYSVGIGQISSEVPQNLSASRPQDRQFILSSKKLLLSDSGFYLCAWSVSTTQETQYFGPGTRLLVL.

This clone was seen more than once but under ten times. V is TRBV2 and J is TRBJ1-1, with D unclear. The CDR3 has 15 amino acids. The V gene lost 2 bases and the J gene lost 3 bases, with 13 bases spanning the gap. CDR1 and CDR2 (germline): SNHLY, FYNNEI. The CDR3 loop is CASSEHGQRDTEAFF. DNA for the CDR3: TGTGCCAGCAGTGAACACGGCCAGAGGGACACTGAAGCTTTCTTT. The entire variable domain, with the rest obtained from reference TRBV2 and TRBJ1-1, is as follows: EPEVTQTPSHQVTQMGQEVILRCVPISNHLYFYWYRQILGQKVEFLVSFYNNEISEKSEIFDDQFSVERPDGSNFTLKIRSTKLEDSAMYFCASSEHGQRDTEAFFGQGTRLTVV.

As for this clone: The same CDR3 arises from other DNA sequences in this sample as well. The chain links TRBV30 to TRBJ2-3; D possibly matches TRBD1 or TRBD2 (5 bases each). Germline lookup yields CDR1 GTSNPN and CDR2 SVGIG (reference sequence). There are 14 residues in the CDR3. V dropped 5 bases and J dropped 4 bases, with 16 bases sitting between them. This CDR3 reads CAWGGLAEADTQYF. The DNA of the CDR3 is TGTGCCTGGGGGGGTCTAGCTGAAGCAGATACGCAGTATTTT.

The table lists this clone with a few counts. J is TRBJ2-7 and V is TRBV2; unclear D gene. Trimming took 2 bases from V and 7 from J, leaving 12 bases between them. The germline V gene encodes CDR1 SNHLY and CDR2 FYNNEI. This CDR3 spans 13 amino acids. The CDR3 region has the DNA TGTGCCAGCAGTGAAAGTCAGGTTCGAGAGCAGTACTTC. Its translation is CASSESQVREQYF.

The V gene is TRBV2, the J gene TRBJ1-3; D ambiguous. The V end lost 2 bases, the J end lost 0 bases, and 11 bases lay between the germline ends. The length of the CDR3 is 16 residues. CDR1 and CDR2 (germline): SNHLY, FYNNEI. CDR3 residues: CASSERLPGSGNTIYF. CDR3 nucleotide sequence: TGTGCCAGCAGTGAACGTCTGCCAGGCTCTGGAAACACCATATATTTT.

This chain uses TRBV14 with TRBJ2-5; D call uncertain. V was clipped by 0 bases and J by 1 base, with 12 bases between them. The V gene's germline CDR1 is SGHDN and CDR2 FVKESK. The CDR3 is 16 residues long. The CDR3 sequence is CASSQDIGHTQETQYF. CDR3 DNA: TGTGCCAGCAGCCAAGATATCGGGCATACCCAAGAGACCCAGTACTTC.

CDR3 region: CASSLVRNSPLHF. CDR3 DNA sequence: TGTGCCAGCAGCTTAGTTAGGAATTCACCCCTCCACTTT. The J gene is TRBJ1-6, the V gene TRBV7-2; D call uncertain. Trimming took off 1 base at V and 7 bases at J, with 5 bases between the two ends. CDR3 length: 13 residues. Germline V gene lookup returns CDR1 SGHTA and CDR2 FQGNSA. The whole variable domain, remainder taken from reference TRBV7-2 and TRBJ1-6, is GAGVSQSPSNKVTEKGKDVELRCDPISGHTALYWYRQSLGQGLEFLIYFQGNSAPDKSGLPSDRFSAERTGGSVSTLTIQRTQQEDSAVYLCASSLVRNSPLHFGNGTRLTVT.

This clone was counted a few times. CDR3 DNA sequence: TGTGCCAGCAGTCCTCCACAGGGGACGGCTGGGGCCAACGTCCTGACTTTC. Protein: CASSPPQGTAGANVLTF. The V call is TRBV5-6, the J call TRBJ2-6; 7 bases are a match to TRBD1. The CDR3 runs 17 residues. V was pared by 5 bases and J by 2 bases, with 10 bases of the junction left unmatched. Germline loops: CDR1 SGHDT, CDR2 YYEEEE.

This clone turned up a few times. Here the CDR3 DNA reads TGTGCCAGCAGCTTAGGTCTTTCGGGGTCGGGCACAGATACGCAGTATTTT. It translates to CASSLGLSGSGTDTQYF. V and J are TRBV11-2 and TRBJ2-3; D is perhaps TRBD2 (5 bases). In germline, CDR1 is SGHAT, CDR2 FQNNGV. Trimming pared 1 base from V and 1 base from J, leaving 15 bases between. The CDR3 runs to 17 residues.

This clone was counted only a few times. This chain joins TRBV30 and TRBJ1-4, with TRBD1 matching over 7 bases. This CDR3 is built from 13 residues. The J segment lost 8 bases and the V segment lost 4 bases, leaving 7 bases of the junction unmatched. The germline gives CDR1 GTSNPN, CDR2 SVGIG (reference sequence). CDR3: CAWKQGFKEKLFF. The CDR3 nucleotides are TGTGCCTGGAAACAGGGGTTTAAAGAAAAACTGTTTTTT.

The genes are TRBV30 and TRBJ1-5; 9 bases map to TRBD1. The trim removed 5 bases at V and 2 bases at J, leaving 4 bases unmatched. Per the germline V gene, CDR1 is GTSNPN and CDR2 is SVGIG (reference sequence). This CDR3 is built from 14 residues. The CDR3 sequence is CAWGTGNGNQPQHF. CDR3 bases: TGTGCCTGGGGGACAGGGAATGGCAATCAGCCCCAGCATTTT.

Regarding this clone: It is likely a read error: a sequence one base away is far more abundant. Other nucleotide sequences in the sample specify the same CDR3. The chain links TRBV29-1 to TRBJ2-3, with TRBD1 as a possible D gene (6 bases). This CDR3 region has 14 residues. The V and J ends lost 7 bases and 2 bases respectively, with 16 bases between them. Per the germline V gene, CDR1 is SQVTM and CDR2 is ANQGSEA. In DNA form, the CDR3 reads TGCAGCGCCGAGGGGGTGGGAAACACAGATACGCAGTATTTT. It is translated as CSAEGVGNTDTQYF.

The chain is built from TRBV7-2 and TRBJ2-7; D unclear. Germline V CDR1 and CDR2: SGHTA, FQGNSA. This CDR3 contains 12 residues. The V and J ends lost 4 bases and 4 bases respectively, with 8 bases between them. The CDR3 nucleotides are TGTGCCAGCAGCTCGCTCCGGTACGAGCAGTACTTC. Its translation is CASSSLRYEQYF.